This TCR beta chain originates from a study of T cells in Graves' hyperthyroidism and ophthalmopathy. This clonotype has at least ten counts. Germline CDR1 is SGHAT and CDR2 is FQNNGV. The CDR3 has 19 amino acids. Trimming removed 5 bases at V and 2 bases at J, with 25 bases between. Amplified TCR beta CDR3 regions derived from RNA transcripts. During a first-round RT-PCR of the TCR CDR3, the HTBI primer set was used. TCRdb re-derived calls from the multiplex PCR reads in MiXCR, one entry per CDR3 protein. The profile shows some 580,000 distinct CDR3 sequences, approximately 15% of them singletons. V gene TRBV11-2 combines with J gene TRBJ2-1; tentative D call: TRBD2 (7 bases). The specimen was blood. This sequence was found in a woman aged 40 to 55 with Graves' ophthalmopathy. Here the CDR3 DNA reads TGTGCCAGCAGCCGACGTCGGGCGGGGGCCCCTGGGCCCTACAATGAGCAGTTCTTC. It specifies CASSRRRAGAPGPYNEQFF.